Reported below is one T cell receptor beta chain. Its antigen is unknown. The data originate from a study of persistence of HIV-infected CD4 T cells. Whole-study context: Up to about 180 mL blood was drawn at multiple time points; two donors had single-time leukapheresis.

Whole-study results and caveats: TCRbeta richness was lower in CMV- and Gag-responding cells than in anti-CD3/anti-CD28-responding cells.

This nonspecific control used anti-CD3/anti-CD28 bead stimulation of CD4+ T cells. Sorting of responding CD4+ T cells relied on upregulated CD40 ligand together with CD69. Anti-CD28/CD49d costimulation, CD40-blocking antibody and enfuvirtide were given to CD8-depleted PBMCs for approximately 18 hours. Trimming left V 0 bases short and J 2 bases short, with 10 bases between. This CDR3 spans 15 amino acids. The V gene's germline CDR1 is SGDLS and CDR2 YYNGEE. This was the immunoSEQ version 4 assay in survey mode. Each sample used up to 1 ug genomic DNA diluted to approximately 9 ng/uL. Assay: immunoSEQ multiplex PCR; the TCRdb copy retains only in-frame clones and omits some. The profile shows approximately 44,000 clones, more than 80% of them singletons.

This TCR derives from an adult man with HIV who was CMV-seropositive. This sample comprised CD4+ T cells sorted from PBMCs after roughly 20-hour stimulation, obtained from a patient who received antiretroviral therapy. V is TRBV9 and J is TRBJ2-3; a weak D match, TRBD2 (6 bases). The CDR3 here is CASSVEAGNTDTQYF. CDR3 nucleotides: TGTGCCAGCAGCGTAGAGGCGGGGAACACAGATACGCAGTATTTT.